Here is one T cell receptor beta chain with its context. These data come from a study of blood T cell repertoires in COVID-19. Study context: Sites in the United States, Italy and Spain provided acute and convalescent COVID-19 samples. PBMCs, B-cell-depleted T cells, or T cells were the source of the cDNA or gDNA that made up the material.

The CDR3 is made up of 16 amino acids. Trimming took off 0 bases at V and 2 bases at J, with 14 bases between the two ends. Per germline, CDR1 SGHRS and CDR2 YFSETQ. Original processing methods: Amplification of reference gene primers provided the estimated nucleated cell counts. Some clones are missing from TCRdb's copy, which holds only in-frame ones; the method was immunoSEQ multiplex PCR. V and J calls and clone size come straight from that table; D and trimming were deduced from the DNA. Among approximately 120,000 clones listed, approximately 85% were seen once. The gene calls are TRBV5-1 and TRBJ1-2; D is perhaps TRBD1 (6 bases). The sequenced sample consisted of peripheral blood. This clonotype was obtained from an elderly woman with acute or convalescent COVID-19. CDR3 coding DNA: TGCGCCAGCAGCTTGGGACAGACAGGTGCGAACTATGGCTACACCTTC. Its translation is CASSLGQTGANYGYTF.